This entry describes one TCR beta chain. The antigen is unknown. This specimen belongs to a study of cytomegalovirus exposure and HLA in healthy donors. Study-wide context: Per a later analysis, the approximately 600 first-cohort and 120 validation repertoires shared one platform.

Study-wide findings and caveats: Cytomegalovirus status was reportedly diagnosed by the classifier with high sensitivity and specificity. The study designated 150 or so TCR beta chains cytomegalovirus-associated. According to a subsequent analysis, TCR clusters from the first cohort were inclined to appear together in the roughly 120 validation repertoires.

Sequenced by immunoSEQ multiplex PCR; TCRdb stores in-frame clones only, minus some. Here the sample spans 300,000 or so clones, around 90% being singletons. There are 13 residues in the CDR3. CDR1 and CDR2 (germline): MNHEY, SVGAGI. Losses at the gene ends were 6 bases for V and 5 bases for J; bases not matched to a gene: 6. The chain recombines TRBV6-5 with TRBJ1-1; 7 nucleotides line up with TRBD1. Sample: PBMCs. This TCR was recovered from a man aged 25 to 40 in good health and CMV-seronegative. CDR3 in amino acids: CASRRGPETEAFF. The CDR3 bases are TGTGCCAGCAGGAGGGGGCCTGAGACTGAAGCTTTCTTT.